This T cell receptor beta chain was retrieved from a study of blood T cell repertoires in COVID-19. Whole-study context: Nucleic acid was either cDNA or gDNA, and it came from T cells, B-cell-depleted T cells, or PBMCs.

Living in about 25 US areas, the participants were between about 18 and 100 years of age. In Cohort 3, a recovered donor had either two negative PCRs, clearance, or symptom resolution. This table comes from immunoSEQ multiplex PCR, and its TCRdb copy is limited to in-frame clones, with some not included. The sample shows roughly 360,000 clones, approximately 89% of them seen only once. Only one count was recorded for this clone. V was shortened by 2 bases and J by 0 bases, with 8 bases between the two germline ends. Germline assignment: CDR1 MNHEY and CDR2 SVGAGI. The CDR3 extends over 16 amino acids.

The receptor was isolated from a man younger than 45 who had recovered from COVID-19. The chain combines TRBV6-5 with TRBJ2-6; D ambiguous. Material: PBMCs or T cells enriched from blood (not recorded which). In DNA, the CDR3 is TGTGCCAGCAGTTACACGGAGTACTCTGGGGCCAACGTCCTGACTTTC. Its protein is CASSYTEYSGANVLTF.